This record looks at one T cell receptor beta chain sequence and its context. This sample stems from a study of cytomegalovirus exposure and HLA in healthy donors. Use of 60 Vbeta and 13 Jbeta primers characterized the PCR. Some clones are missing from TCRdb's copy, which holds only in-frame ones; the method was immunoSEQ multiplex PCR. In the table there are about 91,000 clones, around 78% of which are singletons. The TCR was taken from a male donor in good health and CMV-seropositive. The sequenced sample consisted of PBMCs.

CDR3 sequence reads: CASSGGNYEQYF. The CDR3 DNA sequence: TGTGCCAGCAGCGGCGGAAACTACGAGCAGTACTTC. V gene TRBV6-6 combines with J gene TRBJ2-7; no firm D call. Germline V gene lookup returns CDR1 MNHNY and CDR2 SVGAGI (reference sequence). V dropped 6 bases and J dropped 3 bases, with 9 bases sitting between them. The CDR3 extends over 12 amino acids.